This T cell receptor (beta chain) comes out of a study of shared clonotypes between healthy human individuals. Study background: Three plates were used per donor for CD4 naive, three for CD4 memory, two for CD8 naive and one for CD8 memory.

The CDR3 spans 16 residues. Trimming shortened V by 0 bases and J by 2 bases, and 14 bases separated the two germline ends. The germline V gene encodes CDR1 LNHNV and CDR2 YYDKDF (reference sequence). TCRdb keeps only in-frame clones here, not all; method: immunoSEQ multiplex PCR. The sample gives some 2.3 million clones, 85% to 95% of which show up once; under 0.45% is in the top ten. The receptor was isolated from a man between 18 and 29 years old in good health. Some clones in this sample may be carry-over from other donors' samples. Sequenced sample: naive CD4+ T cells from PBMCs. Subset here: CD45RA+ positively selected. J is TRBJ2-7 and V is TRBV15, with D maybe TRBD2 (5 bases). CDR3 residues: CATSRDLGRVAYEQYF. CDR3 sequence (DNA): TGTGCCACCAGCAGAGATCTCGGGCGGGTAGCCTACGAGCAGTACTTC. The whole variable domain, filled in from reference TRBV15 and TRBJ2-7, reads DAMVIQNPRYQVTQFGKPVTLSCSQTLNHNVMYWYQQKSSQAPKLLFHYYDKDFNNEADTPDNFQSRRPNTSFCFLDIRSPGLGDTAMYLCATSRDLGRVAYEQYFGPGTRLTVT.